The T cell receptor beta chain under discussion was sequenced for a study of blood T cell repertoires in COVID-19. About the research overall: The samples span acute and convalescent COVID-19 from the United States, Italy and Spain.

Original processing methods: By means of reference gene primer amplification, nucleated cell counts were estimated. Sequencing was performed with immunoSEQ multiplex PCR; in TCRdb, only in-frame clones are kept and a portion is missing. The V and J calls and clone size come from that table; D and trimming were worked out from the DNA. This repertoire shows 200,000 to 250,000 clones, 80% found once; its top ten account for about 7.2%. The sample consisted of peripheral blood. The receptor comes from a woman between 70 and 85 years old with acute or convalescent COVID-19.

The CDR3 coding sequence is TGCGCCAGCAGCTTGGGGACCCGGGGGGATGGCTACACCTTC. Its translation is CASSLGTRGDGYTF. The chain couples TRBV5-1 to TRBJ1-2; possible D gene TRBD1, 5 bases. Germline-derived CDR1 and CDR2 are SGHRS and YFSETQ. The CDR3 totals 14 residues. Trimming cost V 0 bases and J 6 bases, with 12 bases left between them.